This T cell receptor beta chain emerged from a study of cytomegalovirus exposure and HLA in healthy donors. General study findings and limits: Later work found most CMV-associated TCR beta chains apparently HLA-restricted. In all likelihood, a cluster of highly shared sequence variants was a sequencing artifact. Later genetic work tied a missense DCLRE1C variant to beta-chain V and J trimming.

Use of 60 Vbeta and 13 Jbeta primers characterized the PCR. Profiling relied on immunoSEQ multiplex PCR, and the TCRdb table lists in-frame clones only, not all of them. This sample carries roughly 55,000 clones, approximately 71% of them seen once, and the ten largest clones take approximately 30%. This CDR3 spans 17 amino acids. Germline V gives CDR1 LGHNA, CDR2 YSLEER. Deletions cut 0 bases from V and 0 bases from J, with 9 bases between. Remarks on this clone: Its antigen is undetermined.

V and J are TRBV4-3 and TRBJ2-6; the D gene is possibly TRBD1 (6 bases). Sequencing input: PBMCs. The TCR comes from a man between 35 and 55 years old in good health and CMV-seropositive. CDR3 region: CASSQDPRGSGANVLTF. The CDR3 DNA reads TGCGCCAGCAGCCAAGACCCCAGGGGCTCTGGGGCCAACGTCCTGACTTTC.